The clone carrying this T cell receptor (beta chain) appeared a few times. This record comes from a study of T cells in Graves' hyperthyroidism and ophthalmopathy. The CDR3 regions of TCR beta were amplified from RNA transcripts. The TCR CDR3 was amplified in a first-round RT-PCR using the HTBI primer set. MiXCR, run by TCRdb on the multiplex PCR reads, gives a single entry per CDR3 protein. The data contain nearly 750,000 distinct CDR3 sequences, just over 35% of them singletons. Material for sequencing was blood. The receptor comes from a woman in her forties with Graves' hyperthyroidism.

CDR3 DNA sequence: TGTGCCAGCACCCCAACACAAACCTCAGGGGAGCAGTACTTC. It is translated as CASTPTQTSGEQYF. This sequence joins TRBV3-1 and TRBJ2-7, with D perhaps TRBD1 (5 bases). The CDR3 is 14 amino acids. Trimming removed 7 bases from V and 7 bases from J, with 20 bases in between. CDR1 LGHDT and CDR2 YNNKEL come from the germline V gene (reference sequence).